This T cell receptor beta chain was recorded in a study of cytomegalovirus exposure and HLA in healthy donors (dated 2017 in TCRdb). Broadly, across the study: According to an earlier analysis of a few hundred of the donors, some 180 million T cells yielded 90 million to 140 million unique TCR beta sequences and about 300 Gb of sequence data. The genetic ancestry cluster associated with self-reported Caucasian donors included 81% of the approximately 400 genotyped donors. All discovery cohort repertoires had been generated on a single sequencing platform. The study combined high-throughput TCR immunosequencing, statistical association of individual TCRs with disease status, and machine learning to predict cytomegalovirus infection status. Roughly 300 gigabases of sequencing data and tens of millions of unique TCR sequences were included in an early release covering roughly 700 HLA-typed donors. To study patterns of TCR occurrence, a later analysis re-analyzed previously published TCR beta repertoires from 550 to 800 donors and added high-resolution HLA genotyping. The number of typed donors differed by locus: 629-630 for A, B, C, DRB1 and DQB1; 522 for DQA1; over 600 for DPA1; and some 470 for DPB1. Donor age, sex, ethnicity and CMV serostatus were compiled together with the repertoire data. Rather than using new phenotypic data, the later analysis identified candidate immune exposures from TCR beta sequences and from how often those sequences occurred across donors. HLA typing covered class I and class II loci at four-digit resolution. Besides the first cohort of about 730 subjects, a separate validation cohort made up of roughly 120 different subjects was used. The study profiled the T cell repertoires of hundreds of subjects by immunosequencing and related them to cytomegalovirus serostatus. Several DR-DQ haplotypes were treated as single units for association and clustering because of strong linkage in the cohort. Genome-wide SNP genotypes for about 55% of the 666 donors were used in a later genetic analysis, which treated that subset as a discovery cohort. Among some 410 genotyped donors of the cohort, an average of roughly 240,000 unique TCR beta nucleotide sequences were sequenced per donor, roughly 20% of them non-productive. The study aimed to test whether cataloging public T cell receptors could reveal signatures of past pathogen exposure. An earlier analysis of 450 to 750 of the donors used high-throughput TCR beta sequencing to judge whether each TCR beta V gene segment behaved as functional or pseudogenic. On the study overall, not on this receptor specifically: Correlated functional status among segregating V segments might be attributable to linkage disequilibrium, but an unknown experimental factor could not be ruled out. A later analysis associated 15,000 to 20,000 TCR beta sequences with specific HLA alleles at a false discovery rate of 0.05. Because some donors lacked HLA typing at each locus, the association tests relied only on the typed subset. A later analysis found that most CMV-associated TCR beta chains appeared HLA-restricted, with HLA associations seemingly driven largely by CMV exposure. A further reported finding was that TCR beta sequences accurately predicted the HLA-A and HLA-B alleles for most subjects in the first cohort. In the study, some 180 TCR beta chains were listed as associated with cytomegalovirus. The cohort was sequenced for TCR beta chains only, and without alpha or paired-chain data the features that could be detected were limited. An association between a missense DCLRE1C variant and V-gene and J-gene trimming of TCR beta chains was found in a later genetic analysis and replicated in an independent cohort. Because the 87-base-pair reads could not distinguish some IMGT-functional V segments, including TRBV6-2 and TRBV6-3, those segments were excluded. The sequencing pipeline was judged likely to have produced a cluster of highly shared sequence variants as a technical artifact. CMV serostatus was the only immune exposure information available for the cohort. Over 15 rarely observed V segments, including chromosome 9 orphons, were excluded from the earlier analysis of a few hundred of the donors because counts were too low. When HLA alleles, especially DR and DQ, strongly co-occurred, attributing TCR associations to individual alleles was difficult. Roughly uniform sequencing depth across donors was assumed in presence/absence analyses, although this assumption may not hold. In vitro tests confirmed that a few of the cytomegalovirus-associated TCR beta chains recognize cytomegalovirus antigens. In an earlier analysis of around 600 of the donors, most TCR beta V segments appeared in productive rearrangements about 87% or about 30% of the time, broadly matching IMGT annotations. Compared with the approximately 670-donor mean, donors in an Asian-associated ancestry cluster had fewer N-insertions in productive TCRs, according to a later genetic analysis. In a later analysis, several top co-occurrence clusters were reported to appear linked to parvovirus B19, influenza, CMV and Epstein-Barr virus. It was suggested by the authors that the approach could potentially be generalized to other disease states and immunological phenotypes. A later analysis found that HLA-associated TCR beta chains were more clonally expanded and had lower generation probabilities than equally common non-associated chains. Most TCR sequences were seen in very few donors, while some public TCRs were found in many individuals. In a later analysis, the rate of TCR association differed among HLA loci, with DRB1 alleles having the most associated TCRs and HLA-C alleles having the fewest. The classifier was reported to diagnose cytomegalovirus status with high specificity and sensitivity in both the original and validation cohorts.

The cohort consisted of hundreds of healthy bone marrow donors. At the time of sampling, all cohort members were nominally healthy, though unrecorded immune exposures were likely present. The donor was CMV seropositive and belonged to the group of 250 to 300 seropositive cohort members. Each donor provided a peripheral blood sample, and peripheral blood mononuclear cells were used for TCR beta sequencing. Genomic DNA extraction from the blood cell samples was performed with the Qiagen DNeasy Blood Extraction Kit. Preparation of the library involved the immunoSEQ multiplex PCR assay. For the multiplex PCR, a mixture combining 60 forward primers for TCR Vbeta segments and 13 reverse primers for TCR Jbeta segments was used. Amplification of the CDR3 region of rearranged TCR beta genes was performed with a multiplex PCR assay on genomic DNA. On the Illumina HiSeq System, the amplified TCR beta libraries were sequenced as 87-base-pair reads. The authors processed their data as follows. A later analysis tallied 75 million to 85 million unique TCR beta chains across the 666 repertoires, and approximately 11 million of those chains were shared by two or more donors. Raw reads were error-corrected and collapsed into unique sequences by a nearest-neighbor algorithm in which closely related sequences were merged to remove PCR and sequencing errors. To assign V, D and J gene segments, CDR3 sequences were aligned to IMGT reference sequences. For a sequence to be retained, a match of at least six nucleotides to both a V gene segment and a J gene segment was required. Rearrangements were called productive when the CDR3 lacked stop codons and stayed in frame with V and J; all others were non-productive. CDR3 was defined according to IMGT convention as the region running from the second conserved V-encoded cysteine to the conserved J-encoded phenylalanine. In an earlier analysis of 587 of the donors, sequences lacking an unambiguous match to a single V gene segment were excluded. An earlier analysis of some 610 of the donors called V segments functional above 56.7% productive rearrangements and segregating when the between-donor standard deviation exceeded 5%. A statistical classification framework was built to diagnose cytomegalovirus status from the catalog of TCR beta chain sequences. In a later analysis, V and J genes were assigned by comparing TCR nucleotide sequences against IMGT/GENE-DB human TR gene sequences. The TCRdist pipeline was used in a later analysis to assign CDR3 sequences and most-parsimonious VDJ recombination scenarios. In a later analysis, every TCR beta chain was defined by the combination of its CDR3 amino acid sequence and its V-gene family, and reads without a unique V-gene family were dropped. In a later analysis, fewer than 650 highly shared, low-generation-probability nucleotide sequences were removed to address suspected cross-contamination and a sequencing artifact. In a later analysis, a clonal expansion index was calculated for each public chain from normalized within-repertoire ranks of inferred template counts. Generation probabilities in a later analysis came from a VDJ recombination model fitted to out-of-frame rearrangements, and those results were checked against IGoR. In a later analysis, hypergeometric tests were used to score TCR-TCR, TCR-HLA and TCR-CMV co-occurrence, with a repertoire-size bias correction applied to TCR pairs. False discovery rates were estimated in a later analysis by permuting HLA or CMV assignments 20 times. In a later analysis, co-occurring TCRs were grouped with DBSCAN, and TCRdist sequence similarity was added when clustering was performed within HLA-allele-positive subsets. Repertoires with fewer than 30,000 or more than 120,000 public chains were left out of co-occurrence clustering, as were about 5 repertoires with anomalous nucleotide sharing. TCRdb limited this immuneACCESS table to in-frame rearrangements with V and J called. A share of clones is missing; checked studies link under half to unresolved V genes, and the rest is unexplained. V and J calls and clone size follow that table, whereas D and trimming were derived from the DNA. The sample table lists 85,000 to 130,000 clones, about 75% of them with a count of one. Of the sample, 13% to 15% falls within the top ten clones.

Looking up the germline V gene (reference sequence) yields CDR1 MNHEY and CDR2 SMNVEV. Between the V and J ends, shortened by 2 bases and 3 bases respectively, the junction contains 26 bases. There are 19 amino acids in the CDR3, from cysteine to phenylalanine inclusive. The kept DNA is CDR3 alone, 57 bases in frame from the first base. Details on this clone: Its antigen is unknown. Qualities for individual bases were not recorded, and no much larger clone is one base off.

The rearrangement combines TRBV27 with TRBJ2-7; a confident D gene designation cannot be given. This TCR was sampled from a male donor in good health and CMV-seropositive. What was sequenced was PBMCs. Read as DNA, the sequence is TGTGCCAGCAGTTTAAGAGGAAAGGCCCCTAGGTCCGTGTACTACGAGCAGTACTTC. It translates as CASSLRGKAPRSVYYEQYF.